Shown below are 21 T cell receptor beta chains from a single sample sequenced in a study of T-cell memory formation after mild COVID-19 (dated by TCRdb to the early 2020s). Preparation of the library involved 5' RACE. The instrument was an Illumina NovaSeq 6000. TCRdb trimmed the raw reads at Q25, called clones with MiXCR and kept productive beta chains. Entries that share a CDR3 protein sequence are merged under the most common genes and DNA. This sample lists approximately 290,000 distinct CDR3 sequences; approximately 15% were detected once. More than 20% of the sample is in the top ten clones. The sequencing sample was made of PBMCs or a T cell subset sorted from them (not recorded which). These receptors were taken from a man younger than 30 who had mild COVID-19 (a few samples of this study predate the infection). The sample titles of this study are shuffled in the database, so cell type and time point are left out; the donor was told from shared clones.

This chain joins TRBV6-1 and TRBJ2-7; D is unclear. This CDR3 spans 10 amino acids. From germline, CDR1 is MNHNS and CDR2 SASEGT. V lost 7 bases and J lost 0, with 1 base in between. In nucleotides, the CDR3 is TGTGCCAGCAACTCCTACGAGCAGTACTTC. Translated: CASNSYEQYF.

V and J are TRBV7-9 and TRBJ2-7, with 8 nucleotides matching TRBD2. There are 15 residues in the CDR3. Losses at the gene ends were 5 bases for V and 3 bases for J; bases not matched to a gene: 9. Germline loops: CDR1 SEHNR, CDR2 FQNEAQ (reference sequence). The CDR3 sequence is CASSAMAGGVYEQYF. CDR3 nucleotides: TGTGCCAGCAGCGCAATGGCGGGGGGAGTCTACGAGCAGTACTTC.

This clonotype was seen many times. The gene calls are TRBV29-1 and TRBJ2-6; D not certain. The length of the CDR3 is 17 residues. The germline V gene encodes CDR1 SQVTM and CDR2 ANQGSEA. Trimming removed 4 bases from V and 0 bases from J, with 16 bases in between. CDR3 protein: CSVALGMKVSGANVLTF. The CDR3 coding sequence is TGCAGCGTTGCTTTAGGAATGAAGGTCTCTGGGGCCAACGTCCTGACTTTC.

The CDR3: CASSQAGGYNEQFF. In DNA, the CDR3 is TGTGCCAGCAGCCAAGCAGGAGGGTACAATGAGCAGTTCTTC. The V gene is TRBV3-1, the J gene TRBJ2-1, with D possibly being TRBD2 (6 bases). V was cut by 1 base and J by 4 bases, with 8 bases left in between. The CDR3 has 14 residues. Germline CDR1 reads LGHDT; CDR2 reads YNNKEL (reference sequence).

This chain links TRBV3-1 with TRBJ1-2; TRBD1 matches at 8 bases. Germline V gene sequence: CDR1 LGHDT, CDR2 YNNKEL (reference sequence). The CDR3 runs to 16 residues. V trimming: 3 bases; J trimming: 4 bases; junction bases outside the gene matches: 10. CDR3 sequence (DNA): TGTGCCAGCAGCCAGTCGGGCCGGGACAGGAGCTATGGCTACACCTTC. This sequence encodes CASSQSGRDRSYGYTF.

The CDR3 DNA is TGTGCCAGCAGCTTGAACAGGGGCGATGAGCAGTTCTTC. This translates into CASSLNRGDEQFF. This chain connects TRBV7-3 to TRBJ2-1; 7 nucleotides align to TRBD1. The V gene's germline CDR1 is SGHTA and CDR2 FQGTGA. V trimming: 3 bases; J trimming: 8 bases; junction bases outside the gene matches: 4. CDR3 size: 13 residues.

The V and J genes are TRBV7-2 and TRBJ2-1; D is possibly TRBD1 (7 bases). The germline V gene has CDR1 SGHTA and CDR2 FQGNSA. CDR3 length equals 15 residues. The V and J ends lost 2 bases and 7 bases respectively, with 15 bases between them. The CDR3 DNA is TGTGCCAGCAGCTTATCCAGGGGGGCGTGGAATGAGCAGTTCTTC. Translation gives CASSLSRGAWNEQFF.

This clonotype was seen more than once but under ten times. The CDR3 reads CASSFRRSAGLVQYV. As DNA, the CDR3 is TGTGCCAGCAGTTTCAGGCGGTCGGCAGGGTTGGTGCAGTACGTC. The rearrangement uses TRBV28 and TRBJ2-7; D possibly corresponds to TRBD1 (5 bases). CDR3 size: 15 residues. From germline, CDR1 is MDHEN and CDR2 SYDVKM. Deletions cut 3 bases from V and 9 bases from J, with 21 bases between.

This clonotype was counted a few times. V gene TRBV6-5 combines with J gene TRBJ2-6; no definite D call. Germline CDR1 MNHEY, CDR2 SVGAGI. The CDR3 is 14 amino acids. Between the trimmed V and J ends, which lost 8 bases and 4 bases, there was a span of 12 bases. The CDR3 region has the DNA TGTGCCAGCTCAAGAATGGTGGGGGCCAACGTCCTGACTTTC. Amino acid sequence: CASSRMVGANVLTF.

A word on this clonotype: This CDR3 fails to terminate in the conserved phenylalanine or tryptophan, so it likely reflects a read error. The gene calls are TRBV5-1 and TRBJ2-5; D is ambiguous. The V end was cut by 4 bases, the J end by 0 bases, with 7 bases between. This CDR3 contains 13 residues. Per the germline V gene, CDR1 is SGHRS and CDR2 is YFSETQ. The CDR3 DNA is TGCGCCAGCAGCCTGACAAACCAAGAGACCCAGTACCTC. This gives the protein CASSLTNQETQYL.

Ten or more counts support this clonotype. The genes are TRBV7-2 and TRBJ2-1, with D hard to call. Per the germline V gene, CDR1 is SGHTA and CDR2 is FQGNSA. The V gene lost 5 bases and the J gene lost 0 bases, with 8 bases spanning the gap. This CDR3 is 14 amino acids long. The CDR3: CASSLTSSYNEQFF. CDR3 nucleotide sequence: TGTGCCAGCAGCCTTACCAGCTCCTACAATGAGCAGTTCTTC.

This sequence joins TRBV28 and TRBJ2-4; no definite D call. The CDR3 has 15 amino acids. From germline, CDR1 is MDHEN and CDR2 SYDVKM. Trimming cost V 6 bases and J 1 base, with 13 bases left between them. The CDR3 DNA reads as TGTGCCAGCAGCGCTGTTGGTGTTGCCAAAAACATTCAGTACTTC. It specifies CASSAVGVAKNIQYF.

This clonotype showed up many times. V and J are TRBV6-1 and TRBJ2-7, with 8 bases fitting TRBD1. The CDR3 consists of 13 residues. CDR1 MNHNS and CDR2 SASEGT come from the germline V gene. Losses at the gene ends were 8 bases for V and 1 base for J; bases not matched to a gene: 4. The CDR3 region is CASRDRSSYEQYF. In DNA, the CDR3 is TGTGCCAGCCGGGACAGGAGTTCCTACGAGCAGTACTTC.

The CDR3 sequence is CASSWEGDTQYF. The DNA of the CDR3 is TGTGCCAGCAGCTGGGAGGGGGATACGCAGTATTTT. The chain recombines TRBV11-2 with TRBJ2-3, with 7 nucleotides matching TRBD2. The V gene end was trimmed by 4 bases and the J gene end by 6 bases; junction bases not matched to a gene: 1. The CDR3 spans 12 residues. In germline, CDR1 is SGHAT, CDR2 FQNNGV. The entire variable domain, with the rest obtained from reference TRBV11-2 and TRBJ2-3, is as follows: EAGVAQSPRYKIIEKRQSVAFWCNPISGHATLYWYQQILGQGPKLLIQFQNNGVVDDSQLPKDRFSAERLKGVDSTLKIQPAKLEDSAVYLCASSWEGDTQYFGPGTRLTVL.

At least ten counts were recorded for this clonotype. CDR3 region: CATSRDSGGAGETQYF. CDR3 nucleotide sequence: TGTGCCACCAGCAGAGATTCAGGGGGCGCCGGGGAGACCCAGTACTTC. This sequence joins TRBV15 and TRBJ2-5; TRBD1 matches at 8 bases. Unmatched junction bases numbered 8, after V lost 0 bases and J lost 5 bases. Germline-derived CDR1 and CDR2 are LNHNV and YYDKDF (reference sequence). The CDR3 has 16 residues.

This clonotype was detected a few times. The chain is built from TRBV7-2 and TRBJ1-2, with D perhaps matching TRBD1 (6 bases). The CDR3 is 14 residues long. Germline loops: CDR1 SGHTA, CDR2 FQGNSA. Deletions cut 5 bases from V and 5 bases from J, with 15 bases between. CDR3 protein: CASSSNRALYGYTF. CDR3 in DNA: TGTGCCAGCAGCAGCAACAGGGCTCTTTATGGCTACACCTTC.

This clonotype appeared a single time. The chain combines TRBV12-3 or TRBV12-4 with TRBJ1-6; D call uncertain. The CDR3 totals 11 residues. V dropped 3 bases and J dropped 14 bases, with 8 bases sitting between them. The CDR3 loop is CASSFSGSLHF. The CDR3 nucleotides are TGTGCCAGCAGTTTTTCGGGTTCCCTCCACTTT.

This clonotype was recorded at least ten times. The chain carries TRBV7-9 and TRBJ2-7; tentative D call: TRBD1 (6 bases). The CDR3 sequence is 14 residues long. V was clipped by 3 bases and J by 3 bases, with 12 bases between them. Germline V gene lookup returns CDR1 SEHNR and CDR2 FQNEAQ (reference sequence). This CDR3 is CASSFRTASYEQYF. The CDR3 DNA reads as TGTGCCAGCAGCTTTCGGACAGCTAGCTACGAGCAGTACTTC.

The CDR3: CASVLADTDTQYF. The DNA for the CDR3 is TGTGCCAGCGTCCTAGCGGACACAGATACGCAGTATTTT. J is TRBJ2-3 and V is TRBV7-6, with 7 bases matching TRBD2. Germline CDR1 and CDR2: SGHVS and FNYEAQ. The J segment lost 2 bases and the V segment lost 8 bases, leaving 4 bases of the junction unmatched. The CDR3 is 13 residues long.

This chain joins TRBV10-3 and TRBJ1-1; 8 bases are a match to TRBD1. The CDR3 covers 13 residues. V shed 7 bases, J shed 1 base, and the junction held 2 bases outside the gene matches. Germline V gene lookup returns CDR1 ENHRY and CDR2 SYGVKD. The CDR3 reads CAITGQGNTEAFF. The CDR3 DNA reads as TGTGCCATCACCGGACAGGGGAACACTGAAGCTTTCTTT.

This clonotype came up a few times. This chain links TRBV6-6 with TRBJ1-6; no reliable D call. Germline CDR1 and CDR2: MNHNY and SVGAGI (reference sequence). This CDR3 spans 12 amino acids. Trimming pared 5 bases from V and 9 bases from J, leaving 8 bases between. CDR3 sequence (DNA): TGTGCCAGCAGTCACTGGGGTTCACCCCTCCACTTT. The encoded protein is CASSHWGSPLHF.